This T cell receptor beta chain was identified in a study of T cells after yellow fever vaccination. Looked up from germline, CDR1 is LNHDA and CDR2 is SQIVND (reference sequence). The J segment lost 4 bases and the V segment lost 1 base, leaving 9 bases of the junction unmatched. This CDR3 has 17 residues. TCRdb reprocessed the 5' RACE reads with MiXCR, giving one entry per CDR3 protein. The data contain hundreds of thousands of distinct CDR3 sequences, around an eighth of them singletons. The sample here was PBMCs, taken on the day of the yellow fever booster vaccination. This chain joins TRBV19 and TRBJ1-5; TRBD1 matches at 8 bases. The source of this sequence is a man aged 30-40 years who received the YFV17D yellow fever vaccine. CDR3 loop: CASSIAPGQDANQPQHF. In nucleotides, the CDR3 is TGTGCCAGTAGTATAGCCCCGGGACAGGATGCAAATCAGCCCCAGCATTTT.